Listed below are T cell receptor beta chains from one sample, sequenced in a study of blood T cell repertoires in COVID-19. Only in-frame clones appear in the TCRdb table, and some are missing; sequencing was by immunoSEQ multiplex PCR. The sample carries 100,000 to 150,000 clones, 84% recorded once. The sequenced material came from peripheral blood. These receptors all come from a woman aged 25 to 39 who had recovered from COVID-19. The CDR3 runs from the conserved cysteine through the conserved F or W. The D gene is left open where the match is weak. Some rows mark clone size as missing; the rest say once, few, many or name a class of expanded clone.

size: NA
J: TRBJ1-1
D: NA
V: TRBV11-3
CDR3: CASSLRGSAEAFF
DNA: TGTGCCAGCAGCCTCCGAGGGAGCGCTGAAGCTTTCTTT

size: NA
J: TRBJ2-7
D: TRBD1
V: TRBV6-5
CDR3: CASSSDRVGYEQYF
DNA: TGTGCCAGCAGTTCCGACAGGGTGGGGTACGAGCAGTACTTC

size: NA
J: TRBJ1-2
D: NA
V: TRBV5-1
CDR3: CASQEGQTYGYTF
DNA: TGCGCCAGCCAGGAGGGGCAGACCTATGGCTACACCTTC

size: NA
J: TRBJ1-1
D: NA
V: TRBV6-5
CDR3: CASSLTYNTEAFF
DNA: TGTGCCAGCAGTCTAACCTATAACACTGAAGCTTTCTTT

size: NA
J: TRBJ2-3
D: TRBD2
V: TRBV7-9
CDR3: CASSQSGTSGRAPADTQYF
DNA: TGTGCCAGCAGCCAATCCGGGACTAGCGGGAGGGCCCCCGCCGATACGCAGTATTTT

size: NA
J: TRBJ2-5
D: TRBD2
V: TRBV29-1
CDR3: CSVEGVWREETQYF
DNA: TGCAGCGTTGAAGGGGTCTGGCGGGAGGAGACCCAGTACTTC

size: NA
J: TRBJ1-1
D: NA
V: TRBV7-9
CDR3: CASSLIGTQAEAFF
DNA: TGTGCCAGCAGCTTAATCGGGACTCAGGCTGAAGCTTTCTTT

size: NA
J: TRBJ1-6
D: TRBD1
V: TRBV28
CDR3: CASSRQGNEYSPLHF
DNA: TGTGCCAGCAGCCGACAGGGAAATGAGTATTCACCCCTCCACTTT

size: NA
J: TRBJ1-5
D: TRBD1
V: TRBV23-1
CDR3: CASSQSPRQGGQPQHF
DNA: TGCGCCAGCAGTCAATCCCCGAGACAGGGAGGTCAGCCCCAGCATTTT

size: once
J: TRBJ2-2
D: NA
V: TRBV3-1/TRBV3-2
CDR3: CASSQPGDGSGELFF
DNA: TGTGCCAGCAGCCAGCCGGGGGATGGTTCCGGGGAGCTGTTTTTT

size: NA
J: TRBJ2-7
D: NA
V: TRBV27
CDR3: CASKTGRDEQYF
DNA: TGTGCCAGCAAAACAGGGAGGGACGAGCAGTACTTC

size: once
J: TRBJ2-5
D: TRBD2
V: TRBV7-8
CDR3: CASSPRLAGGQETQYF
DNA: TGTGCCAGCAGCCCGCGACTAGCGGGGGGCCAAGAGACCCAGTACTTC

size: NA
J: TRBJ1-1
D: NA
V: TRBV9
CDR3: CASSVIMGQGGNTEAFF
DNA: TGTGCCAGCAGCGTAATTATGGGCCAGGGAGGAAACACTGAAGCTTTCTTT

size: NA
J: TRBJ2-1
D: TRBD2
V: TRBV6-6
CDR3: CASSPGLAASVRYNEQFF
DNA: TGTGCCAGCAGTCCGGGACTAGCAGCCTCCGTCCGTTACAATGAGCAGTTCTTC

size: few
J: TRBJ2-1
D: NA
V: TRBV11-3
CDR3: CASSLDIAEPYNEQFF
DNA: TGTGCCAGCAGCTTAGATATAGCGGAGCCTTACAATGAGCAGTTCTTC

size: NA
J: TRBJ2-3
D: NA
V: TRBV5-1
CDR3: CASSAGIGPGLGTDTQYF
DNA: TGCGCCAGCAGCGCCGGGATAGGGCCGGGTTTGGGCACAGATACGCAGTATTTT

size: NA
J: TRBJ1-4
D: NA
V: TRBV6-1
CDR3: CASSENRVEKLFF
DNA: TGTGCCAGCAGTGAAAATAGAGTCGAAAAACTGTTTTTT

size: NA
J: TRBJ1-1
D: NA
V: TRBV12-3/TRBV12-4
CDR3: CASKELMNTEAFF
DNA: TGTGCCAGCAAGGAGCTAATGAACACTGAAGCTTTCTTT

size: NA
J: TRBJ2-1
D: TRBD2
V: TRBV7-6
CDR3: CASSPAGGPYNEQFF
DNA: TGTGCCAGCAGCCCAGCGGGGGGGCCCTACAATGAGCAGTTCTTC

size: NA
J: TRBJ1-2
D: TRBD1
V: TRBV4-1
CDR3: CASSQTGVYGYTF
DNA: TGCGCCAGCAGCCAGACAGGGGTCTATGGCTACACCTTC

size: NA
J: TRBJ1-2
D: NA
V: TRBV5-8
CDR3: CASSRGYGYTF
DNA: TGTGCCAGCAGCAGGGGCTATGGCTACACCTTC

size: NA
J: TRBJ1-1
D: NA
V: TRBV5-8
CDR3: CASSLARRGPEAFF
DNA: TGTGCCAGCAGCTTGGCCCGCAGGGGACCTGAAGCTTTCTTT

size: few
J: TRBJ1-2
D: NA
V: TRBV6-5
CDR3: CASRTRYGYTF
DNA: TGTGCCAGCAGGACGAGGTATGGCTACACCTTC

size: NA
J: TRBJ2-7
D: TRBD2
V: TRBV3-1/TRBV3-2
CDR3: CASSQDLAGGYEQYF
DNA: TGTGCCAGCAGCCAAGATCTGGCGGGGGGCTACGAGCAGTACTTC

size: NA
J: TRBJ1-6
D: TRBD1
V: TRBV18
CDR3: CASSPQGQSNSPLHF
DNA: TGTGCCAGCTCACCACAGGGACAGAGTAATTCACCCCTCCACTTT

size: NA
J: TRBJ2-2
D: TRBD2
V: TRBV15
CDR3: CATSKEREVNTGELFF
DNA: TGTGCCACCAGCAAAGAGCGGGAGGTAAACACCGGGGAGCTGTTTTTT

size: NA
J: TRBJ1-3
D: NA
V: TRBV9
CDR3: CASSKGASSGNTIYF
DNA: TGTGCCAGCAGCAAAGGGGCCTCCTCTGGAAACACCATATATTTT

size: NA
J: TRBJ2-1
D: TRBD2
V: TRBV12-3/TRBV12-4
CDR3: CASGQLNNEQFF
DNA: TGTGCTAGCGGGCAACTGAACAATGAGCAGTTCTTC

size: NA
J: TRBJ2-3
D: NA
V: TRBV19
CDR3: CASSRDSTDTQYF
DNA: TGTGCCAGTAGCCGGGATAGCACAGATACGCAGTATTTT

size: NA
J: TRBJ2-6
D: TRBD2
V: TRBV3-1/TRBV3-2
CDR3: CASSQVRGFGANVLTF
DNA: TGTGCCAGCAGCCAAGTGCGGGGGTTTGGGGCCAACGTCCTGACTTTC

size: NA
J: TRBJ1-1
D: NA
V: TRBV2
CDR3: CASSEVGKGITEAFF
DNA: TGTGCCAGCAGTGAAGTAGGGAAGGGGATCACTGAAGCTTTCTTT

size: few
J: TRBJ2-1
D: TRBD2
V: TRBV7-3
CDR3: CASSLTVAGGNEQFF
DNA: TGTGCCAGCAGCTTAACGGTAGCGGGGGGTAATGAGCAGTTCTTC

size: NA
J: TRBJ1-1
D: NA
V: TRBV10-3
CDR3: CAISRSDTEAFF
DNA: TGTGCCATCAGTAGGAGTGATACTGAAGCTTTCTTT

size: once
J: TRBJ2-1
D: TRBD1
V: TRBV5-4
CDR3: CASSHSDRVNEQFF
DNA: TGTGCCAGCAGCCACTCGGACAGGGTCAATGAGCAGTTCTTC

size: NA
J: TRBJ2-1
D: NA
V: TRBV19
CDR3: CASTETETVTYNEQFF
DNA: TGTGCCAGTACCGAAACGGAAACAGTAACCTACAATGAGCAGTTCTTC

size: NA
J: TRBJ2-3
D: TRBD2
V: TRBV7-3
CDR3: CASSLRGLEDTQYF
DNA: TGTGCCAGCAGCTTAAGGGGACTAGAAGATACGCAGTATTTT

size: NA
J: TRBJ1-3
D: NA
V: TRBV11-2
CDR3: CASSLDREDFSGNTIYF
DNA: TGTGCCAGCAGCTTAGATCGGGAGGACTTCTCTGGAAACACCATATATTTT

size: NA
J: TRBJ2-7
D: NA
V: TRBV4-1
CDR3: CASSPPDRLSYEQYF
DNA: TGCGCCAGCAGCCCTCCTGACAGGCTCTCCTACGAGCAGTACTTC

size: NA
J: TRBJ2-2
D: NA
V: TRBV11-2
CDR3: CASSPSNTGELFF
DNA: TGTGCCAGCAGCCCGTCCAACACCGGGGAGCTGTTTTTT

size: NA
J: TRBJ1-2
D: NA
V: TRBV30
CDR3: CAWRRGAKDGYTF
DNA: TGTGCCTGGAGACGGGGGGCGAAGGATGGCTACACCTTC

size: NA
J: TRBJ2-1
D: NA
V: TRBV12-2
CDR3: CASRLAKGSGKSYNEQFF
DNA: TGTGCAAGTCGCTTAGCGAAGGGTAGCGGGAAATCCTACAATGAGCAGTTCTTC

size: NA
J: TRBJ2-1
D: NA
V: TRBV5-5
CDR3: CASSGDGSSYNEQFF
DNA: TGTGCCAGCAGCGGAGACGGGAGCTCCTACAATGAGCAGTTCTTC

size: NA
J: TRBJ2-1
D: TRBD2
V: TRBV10-1
CDR3: CASRAWGPGTSGGPSYDEQFF
DNA: TGCGCCAGCAGGGCCTGGGGACCCGGGACTAGCGGGGGCCCCTCTTATGATGAGCAGTTCTTC

size: NA
J: TRBJ2-2
D: NA
V: TRBV11-1
CDR3: CASSPRQKTNTGELFF
DNA: TGTGCCAGCAGCCCTAGACAGAAAACGAACACCGGGGAGCTGTTTTTT

size: NA
J: TRBJ1-5
D: NA
V: TRBV7-3
CDR3: CASSLRHQPQHF
DNA: TGTGCCAGCAGCTTGAGGCATCAGCCCCAGCATTTT

size: NA
J: TRBJ2-2
D: TRBD2
V: TRBV9
CDR3: CASSSGTSGGPSLNTANTGELFF
DNA: TGTGCCAGCAGCTCGGGGACTAGCGGGGGGCCCTCCCTGAATACCGCGAACACCGGGGAGCTGTTTTTT

size: once
J: TRBJ1-2
D: NA
V: TRBV6-5
CDR3: CASKRTDNYGYTF
DNA: TGTGCCAGCAAGAGGACAGATAACTATGGCTACACCTTC

size: NA
J: TRBJ1-1
D: NA
V: TRBV11-1
CDR3: CASQARGNTEAFF
DNA: TGTGCCAGCCAGGCTAGGGGGAACACTGAAGCTTTCTTT

size: NA
J: TRBJ2-1
D: TRBD2
V: TRBV5-4
CDR3: CASSMRLGLAVNEQFF
DNA: TGTGCCAGCAGCATGAGACTGGGACTAGCCGTCAATGAGCAGTTCTTC

size: few
J: TRBJ2-1
D: TRBD2
V: TRBV5-1
CDR3: CASSYGLAGRGNEQFF
DNA: TGCGCCAGCAGCTATGGACTAGCGGGCCGGGGCAATGAGCAGTTCTTC

size: NA
J: TRBJ1-1
D: TRBD1
V: TRBV7-9
CDR3: CASSQQGGAEAFF
DNA: TGTGCCAGCAGCCAACAGGGGGGAGCTGAAGCTTTCTTT

size: NA
J: TRBJ2-3
D: TRBD2
V: TRBV6-5
CDR3: CASSRLAGFTDTQYF
DNA: TGTGCCAGCAGCCGACTAGCGGGCTTCACAGATACGCAGTATTTT

size: once
J: TRBJ1-2
D: NA
V: TRBV7-2
CDR3: CASSLDFFTYGYTF
DNA: TGTGCCAGCAGCTTGGACTTTTTTACCTATGGCTACACCTTC